The 18 T cell receptor beta chains in this list originate from one sample, sequenced in a study of T cells expressing NK-cell markers. TCRdb reprocessed the 5' RACE reads, with one entry per CDR3 protein and no DNA. The ten most abundant clones cover roughly 0.4% of a sample with a few hundred thousand distinct CDR3 sequences. The sequenced sample consisted of blood T cells: a sorted CD56 or NKG2C T cell subset, CD4+ or CD8+ T cells, or bulk PBMC T cells (not recorded which). Source of these receptors: a man between 18 and 35 years old in good health.

The chain has TRBV3-1 and TRBJ1-5; TCRdb gives TRBD1 as the D gene, but with no DNA this cannot be confirmed. The V gene's germline CDR1 is LGHDT and CDR2 YNNKEL (reference sequence). There are 14 residues in the CDR3. The CDR3 here is CASSHGQGNQPQHF.

The gene calls are TRBV6-2 or TRBV6-3 and TRBJ2-1; TCRdb names TRBD2, which stays unverified in the absence of DNA. The CDR3 length is 14 residues. CDR1 is MNHEY, CDR2 SVGEGT, per germline. CDR3 loop: CASSFLGLANEQFF.

J is TRBJ1-3 and V is TRBV12-3 or TRBV12-4. The CDR3 loop spans 15 amino acids. CDR3 in amino acids: CASSFGAASGNTIYF.

The V gene is TRBV19, the J gene TRBJ1-1; the D call of TRBD1 rests on TCRdb alone, since no DNA is present to check it. The CDR3 runs to 15 residues. The V gene's germline CDR1 is LNHDA and CDR2 SQIVND (reference sequence). CDR3 protein: CASTLGTGAITEAFF. Full variable domain (rest looked up from reference TRBV19 and TRBJ1-1): DGGITQSPKYLFRKEGQNVTLSCEQNLNHDAMYWYRQDPGQGLRLIYYSQIVNDFQKGDIAEGYSVSREKKESFPLTVTSAQKNPTAFYLCASTLGTGAITEAFFGQGTRLTVV.

The genes are TRBV21-1 and TRBJ1-2; TCRdb names TRBD1, which stays unverified in the absence of DNA. TRBV21-1 is flagged as a pseudogene. This CDR3 has 16 amino acids. The CDR3 reads CASSSPGQGLHYGYTF.

V and J are TRBV12-3 or TRBV12-4 and TRBJ2-5; TCRdb outputs TRBD1, but without DNA this stays unchecked. This CDR3 is 16 amino acids long. CDR3 residues: CASSPIQGLYQETQYF.

This rearrangement joins TRBV20-1 to TRBJ1-1; TCRdb outputs TRBD1, but without DNA this stays unchecked. Germline CDR1 reads DFQATT; CDR2 reads SNEGSKA (reference sequence). This CDR3 is 12 amino acids long. CDR3 sequence: CSALQGTPEAFF.

This sequence joins TRBV5-1 and TRBJ1-2. Germline CDR1 is SGHRS and CDR2 is YFSETQ. CDR3 length: 15 residues. CDR3 sequence reads: CASSLASGTAQYYTF.

This chain joins TRBV6-1 and TRBJ2-2; TCRdb calls TRBD2, which cannot be checked without DNA. The germline V gene has CDR1 MNHNS and CDR2 SASEGT. The CDR3 consists of 14 residues. CDR3 amino acids: CASRYRAHTGELFF.

The genes are TRBV7-2 and TRBJ2-5. The germline V gene encodes CDR1 SGHTA and CDR2 FQGNSA. This CDR3 contains 13 residues. The CDR3 here is CATRLAGQETQYF. Full variable domain (outside the CDR3, taken from reference TRBV7-2 and TRBJ2-5): GAGVSQSPSNKVTEKGKDVELRCDPISGHTALYWYRQSLGQGLEFLIYFQGNSAPDKSGLPSDRFSAERTGGSVSTLTIQRTQQEDSAVYLCATRLAGQETQYFGPGTRLLVL.

This chain connects TRBV10-2 to TRBJ2-7; the TCRdb D gene call, TRBD1, has no DNA to confirm it. CDR3 length: 12 amino acids. Germline V lookup: CDR1 WSHSY, CDR2 SAAADI. The CDR3 sequence is CASTRDSYEQYF.

The chain has TRBV2 and TRBJ2-1; TCRdb lists TRBD1, though no DNA is available to test this call. CDR1 is SNHLY, CDR2 FYNNEI, per germline. This CDR3 region has 15 residues. The CDR3 spells CASSEGTGNYNEQFF.

V gene TRBV27 combines with J gene TRBJ2-1; as DNA is missing, the TRBD2 call by TCRdb cannot be tested. CDR3 size: 18 residues. The germline gives CDR1 MNHEY, CDR2 SMNVEV (reference sequence). CDR3 region: CASSLIGSTSGVHNEQFF.

The J gene is TRBJ2-1, the V gene TRBV20-1; TCRdb calls TRBD1, which cannot be checked without DNA. CDR1 and CDR2 from the germline V gene are DFQATT and SNEGSKA (reference sequence). The CDR3 totals 17 residues. CDR3: CSARDPTRVSSYNEQFF.

J is TRBJ1-1 and V is TRBV20-1; the TCRdb call, TRBD1, lacks DNA for checking. The CDR3 is 16 residues long. Germline values: CDR1 DFQATT, CDR2 SNEGSKA (reference sequence). The chain's CDR3 is CSARAPLGTGGTEAFF.

CDR3 residues: CASSHRTSGSNIYAYEQYF. The genes are TRBV11-3 and TRBJ2-7; the TRBD2 assignment by TCRdb is unverifiable without DNA. Germline values: CDR1 SGHNT, CDR2 YENEEA. This CDR3 spans 19 amino acids.

CDR3 residues: CATSRAGSNQPQHF. V usage is TRBV15 and J usage is TRBJ1-5. Germline CDR1 is LNHNV and CDR2 is YYDKDF (reference sequence). The CDR3 spans 14 residues. Combining the CDR3 with reference TRBV15 and TRBJ1-5 gives the whole variable domain DAMVIQNPRYQVTQFGKPVTLSCSQTLNHNVMYWYQQKSSQAPKLLFHYYDKDFNNEADTPDNFQSRRPNTSFCFLDIRSPGLGDTAMYLCATSRAGSNQPQHFGDGTRLSIL.

CDR3 protein: CASSLRGTDEQYF. The chain joins TRBV7-6 to TRBJ2-7; checking the TCRdb D call of TRBD1 is not possible without DNA. Germline V gene data show CDR1 as SGHVS and CDR2 as FNYEAQ. The CDR3 extends over 13 amino acids.